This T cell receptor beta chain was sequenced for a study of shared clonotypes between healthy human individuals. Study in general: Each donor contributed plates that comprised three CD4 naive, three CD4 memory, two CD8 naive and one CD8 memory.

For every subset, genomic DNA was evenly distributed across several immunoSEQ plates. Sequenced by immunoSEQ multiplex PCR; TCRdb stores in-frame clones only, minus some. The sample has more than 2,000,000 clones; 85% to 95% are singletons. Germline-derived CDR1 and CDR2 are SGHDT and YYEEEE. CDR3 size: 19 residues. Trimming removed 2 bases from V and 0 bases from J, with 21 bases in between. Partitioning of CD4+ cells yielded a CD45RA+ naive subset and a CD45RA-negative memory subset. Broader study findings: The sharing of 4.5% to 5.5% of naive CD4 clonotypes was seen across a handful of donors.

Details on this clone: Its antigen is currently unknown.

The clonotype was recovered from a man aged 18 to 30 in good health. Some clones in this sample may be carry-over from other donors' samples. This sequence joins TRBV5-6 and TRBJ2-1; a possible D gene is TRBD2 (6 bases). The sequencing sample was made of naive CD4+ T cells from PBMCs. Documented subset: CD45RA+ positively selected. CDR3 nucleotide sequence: TGTGCCAGCAGCTTCCCCCCCAATTCGGCGGGGACCTCCTACAATGAGCAGTTCTTC. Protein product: CASSFPPNSAGTSYNEQFF.